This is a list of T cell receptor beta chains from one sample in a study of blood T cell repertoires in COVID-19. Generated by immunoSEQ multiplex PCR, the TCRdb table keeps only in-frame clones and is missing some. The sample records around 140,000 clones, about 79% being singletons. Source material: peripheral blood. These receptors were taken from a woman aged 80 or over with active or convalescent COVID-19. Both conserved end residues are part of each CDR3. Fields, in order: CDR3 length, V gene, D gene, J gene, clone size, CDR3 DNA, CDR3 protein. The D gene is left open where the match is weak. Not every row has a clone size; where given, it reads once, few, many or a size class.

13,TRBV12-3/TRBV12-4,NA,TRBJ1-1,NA,TGTGCCAGCAGTCCTCCAGAGAACACTGAAGCTTTCTTT,CASSPPENTEAFF
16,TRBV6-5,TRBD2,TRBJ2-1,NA,TGTGCCAGCAGTTACTACGGTCGGCGGGGGGCGAATGAGCAGTTCTTC,CASSYYGRRGANEQFF
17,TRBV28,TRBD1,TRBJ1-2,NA,TGTGCCAGCAGTAAACTATCGAAGACAGGGGGTAAATATGGCTACACCTTC,CASSKLSKTGGKYGYTF
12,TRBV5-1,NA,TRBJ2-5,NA,TGCGCCAGCAGTGGAGACCAAGAGACCCAGTACTTC,CASSGDQETQYF
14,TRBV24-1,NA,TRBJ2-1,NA,TGTGCCACCAGTGATCCGAGACACTACAATGAGCAGTTCTTC,CATSDPRHYNEQFF
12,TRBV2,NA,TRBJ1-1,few,TGTGCCAGCAGTTTGGAAGGGGTAGGAGCTTTCTTT,CASSLEGVGAFF
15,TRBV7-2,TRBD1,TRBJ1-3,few,TGTGCCAGCAGCTTCGACAGGGGGCCTGGAAACACCATATATTTT,CASSFDRGPGNTIYF
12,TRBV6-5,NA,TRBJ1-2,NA,TGTGCCAGCAGTCAGGGTAACTATGGCTACACCTTC,CASSQGNYGYTF
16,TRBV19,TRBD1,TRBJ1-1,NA,TGTGCCAGTAGTACCACAGGGGTAGGCAGGAACACTGAAGCTTTCTTT,CASSTTGVGRNTEAFF
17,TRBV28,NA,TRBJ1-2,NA,TGTGCCAGCAGTTCCCCGGGACACCTATCGCGGACCTATGGCTACACCTTC,CASSSPGHLSRTYGYTF
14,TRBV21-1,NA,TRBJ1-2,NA,TGTGCCGACCAGCCAGGACAGGGGGCCTATGGCTACACCTTC,CADQPGQGAYGYTF
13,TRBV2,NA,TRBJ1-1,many,TGTGCCAGCAGTAGACAGAGAAACACTGAAGCTTTCTTT,CASSRQRNTEAFF
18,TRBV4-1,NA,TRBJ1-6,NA,TGCGCCAGCAGCCCCGAAATCCCCGAGGGACTCAGGGATTCACCCCTCCACTTT,CASSPEIPEGLRDSPLHF
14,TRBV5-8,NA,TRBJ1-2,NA,TGTGCCAGCAGCTTGAGCAAAGCTAACTATGGCTACACCTTC,CASSLSKANYGYTF
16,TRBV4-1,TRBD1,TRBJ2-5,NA,TGCGCCAGCAGCCAAGATGGCACAGGGGGACAAGAGACCCAGTACTTC,CASSQDGTGGQETQYF
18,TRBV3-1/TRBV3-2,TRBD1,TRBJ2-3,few,TGTGCCAGCAGCCAAGAGATTTCTTTAACAGGGGGCGCCGATACGCAGTATTTT,CASSQEISLTGGADTQYF
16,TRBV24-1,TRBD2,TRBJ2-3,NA,TGTGCCACCAGTCCGGGACTAGCGGGGGGATTTAATACGCAGTATTTT,CATSPGLAGGFNTQYF
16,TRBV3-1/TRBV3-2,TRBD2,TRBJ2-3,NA,TGTGCCAGCAGCCCCCCTGGAGCGGGGGCCAGAGATACGCAGTATTTT,CASSPPGAGARDTQYF
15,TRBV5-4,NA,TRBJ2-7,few,TGTGCCAGCAGCTTGTTCGGACAGCCCACCTACGAGCAGTACTTC,CASSLFGQPTYEQYF
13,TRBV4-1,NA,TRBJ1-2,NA,TGCGCCAGCAGCCGCGACAGCCGCTATGGCTACACCTTC,CASSRDSRYGYTF
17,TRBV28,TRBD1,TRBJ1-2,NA,TGTGCGACCCGAGGGGGGACAGGGGCCCTTTTACTCTATGGCTACACCTTC,CATRGGTGALLLYGYTF
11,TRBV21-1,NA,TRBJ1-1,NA,TGTGCCAGCATACAGGTTTTTGAAGCTTTCTTT,CASIQVFEAFF
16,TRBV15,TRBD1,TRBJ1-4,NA,TGTGCCACCAGCAGAGGCCAGGGGGCCTCTAATGAAAAACTGTTTTTT,CATSRGQGASNEKLFF
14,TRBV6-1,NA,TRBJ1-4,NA,TGTGCCAGCAGTGAAAGCGGGGGTCCGGAAAAACTGTTTTTT,CASSESGGPEKLFF
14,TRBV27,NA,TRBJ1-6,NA,TGTGCCAGCAGAGTGAGCTCCTATAATTCACCCCTCCACTTT,CASRVSSYNSPLHF
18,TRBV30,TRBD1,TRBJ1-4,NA,TGTGCCTGGAGTGTACCAGTTGGACAGGGGGCCTGGGATGAAAAACTGTTTTTT,CAWSVPVGQGAWDEKLFF
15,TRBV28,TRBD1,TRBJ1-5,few,TGTGCCAGCAGTCCCAGGGGGCTATTGGATCAGCCCCAGCATTTT,CASSPRGLLDQPQHF
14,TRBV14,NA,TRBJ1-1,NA,TGTGCCAGCAAAGAGACAGTGCTGAACACTGAAGCTTTCTTT,CASKETVLNTEAFF
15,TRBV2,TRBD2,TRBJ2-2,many,TGTGCCAGCAGTATTACTAGCGGGGGGACCGGGGAGCTGTTTTTT,CASSITSGGTGELFF
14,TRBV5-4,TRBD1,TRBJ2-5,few,TGTGCCAGCAGCTTGGGGGACAGCCAAGAGACCCAGTACTTC,CASSLGDSQETQYF
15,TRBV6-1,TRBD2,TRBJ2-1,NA,TGTGCCAGCAGTGAAAGCGGGGGGGCCTACAATGAGCAGTTCTTC,CASSESGGAYNEQFF
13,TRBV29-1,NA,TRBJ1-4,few,TGCAGCGTTGGGGGGGGAGAACGCGAAAAACTGTTTTTT,CSVGGGEREKLFF
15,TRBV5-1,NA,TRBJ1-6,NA,TGCGCCAGCAGCTTGTCGGGGAAGTTCGGTTCACCCCTCCACTTT,CASSLSGKFGSPLHF
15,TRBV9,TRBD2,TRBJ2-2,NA,TGTGCCAGCAGCGTACTAGCGGCGCACACCGGGGAGCTGTTTTTT,CASSVLAAHTGELFF
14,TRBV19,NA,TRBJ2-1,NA,TGTGCCAGTAGTAAACAGGTGGGATACAATGAGCAGTTCTTC,CASSKQVGYNEQFF
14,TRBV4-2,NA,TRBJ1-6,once,TGTGCCAGCAGCCAAGATGGGGCTAATTCACCCCTCCACTTT,CASSQDGANSPLHF
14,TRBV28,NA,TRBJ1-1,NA,TGTGCCAGCAGTTTGATAGGGGGGGCGACTGAAGCTTTCTTT,CASSLIGGATEAFF
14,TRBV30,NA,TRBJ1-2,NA,TGTGCCTGGAGTTTCCGGGACATCTCCCTCGGCTACACCTTC,CAWSFRDISLGYTF
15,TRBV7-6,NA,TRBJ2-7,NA,TGTGCCAGCAGCTTAGCGGGGGGGCTGTCCTACGAGCAGTACTTC,CASSLAGGLSYEQYF
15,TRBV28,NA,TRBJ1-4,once,TGTGCCAGCAGTCCAAGGGGTATTATCGGTGAAAAACTGTTTTTT,CASSPRGIIGEKLFF
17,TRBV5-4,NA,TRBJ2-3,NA,TGTGCCAGCAGCCCCCGAAGGGGGGGGGACAGCACAGATACGCAGTATTTT,CASSPRRGGDSTDTQYF
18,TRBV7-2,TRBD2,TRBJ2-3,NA,TGTGCCAGCAGCACCGGTGCTAGCGGGGGGACCCACACAGATACGCAGTATTTT,CASSTGASGGTHTDTQYF
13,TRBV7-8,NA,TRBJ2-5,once,TGTGCCAGCAGCTTTATGCGTCGAGAGACCCAGTACTTC,CASSFMRRETQYF
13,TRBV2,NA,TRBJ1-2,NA,TGTGCCAGCAGTGAAGACTTTAACTATGGCTACACCTTC,CASSEDFNYGYTF
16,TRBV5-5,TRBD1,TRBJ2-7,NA,TGTGCCAGCAGCCCAAGGGGACAGGCAAGCTCCTACGAGCAGTACTTC,CASSPRGQASSYEQYF
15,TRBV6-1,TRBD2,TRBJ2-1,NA,TGTGCCAGCAGTGAACTAGCGGGGATTAACAATGAGCAGTTCTTC,CASSELAGINNEQFF
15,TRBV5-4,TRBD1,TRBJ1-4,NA,TGTGCCAGCAGCTACCGACAGGGAGTAGGAGAAAAACTGTTTTTT,CASSYRQGVGEKLFF
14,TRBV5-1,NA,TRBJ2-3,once,TGCGCCAGCATGAGGGTTGAGCGACCAGATACGCAGTATTTT,CASMRVERPDTQYF
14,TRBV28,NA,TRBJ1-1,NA,TGTGCCAGCAGGGGAGGGCTTTGGGGCACTGAAGCTTTCTTT,CASRGGLWGTEAFF
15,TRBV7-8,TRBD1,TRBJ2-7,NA,TGTGCCAGCAGCCCCCGGGGACAGGGGGACTACGAGCAGTACTTC,CASSPRGQGDYEQYF
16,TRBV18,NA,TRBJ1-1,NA,TGTGCCAGCTCACCACTTCCGCCGACCACAGGCACTGAAGCTTTCTTT,CASSPLPPTTGTEAFF
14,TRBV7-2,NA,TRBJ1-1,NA,TGTGCCAGCAGCTCCCGGCCAGGGGTTACTGAAGCTTTCTTT,CASSSRPGVTEAFF